The clone carrying this T cell receptor (beta chain) was counted between two and nine times. Antigen: not known. Reverse transcribing all isolated RNA meant expressed TCRB transcripts were sequenced. Measured with immunoSEQ multiplex PCR; TCRdb has only the in-frame clones, and not every one. The top ten hold 0.095% to 0.15% of the sample, which has approximately 600,000 clones, around 12% seen once. V lost 4 bases, J lost 6 bases, and 7 bases lay in between. The germline gives CDR1 MNHNS, CDR2 SASEGT. CDR3 size: 12 residues. The data are from a study of beta chain features in type 1 diabetes. Findings and limits, study-wide: The study found moderately but significantly shorter TCRB CDR3s in all four CD4+ subsets of Type 1 diabetes patients.

This clonotype was sampled from a man aged 30 to 39 with type 1 diabetes. Sequencing was done on a sample of naive CD4+ T cells from blood. The chain carries TRBV6-1 and TRBJ2-4; the D gene is possibly TRBD1 (5 bases). The CDR3 DNA reads as TGTGCCAGCAGTGGCCAGGGAAACATTCAGTACTTC. Its translation: CASSGQGNIQYF.